Below, 32 T cell receptor beta chains from the same sample are listed, as sequenced in a study of blood T cell repertoires in COVID-19. Generated by immunoSEQ multiplex PCR, the TCRdb table keeps only in-frame clones and is missing some. In the table there are over 200,000 clones, around 88% of which are singletons. Sequencing was done on a sample of PBMCs or T cells enriched from blood (not recorded which). These TCRs come from a man aged 35 to 55 who had recovered from COVID-19.

A remark on this clone: Other DNA sequences within the sample encode an identical CDR3. The V and J genes are TRBV14 and TRBJ2-2, with D perhaps TRBD1 (6 bases). Trimming removed 5 bases at V and 5 bases at J, with 9 bases between. The CDR3 extends over 13 amino acids. Germline V gene lookup returns CDR1 SGHDN and CDR2 FVKESK. The chain's CDR3 is CASSLQGTGELFF. CDR3 DNA sequence: TGTGCCAGCAGCTTACAGGGTACCGGGGAGCTGTTTTTT.

J is TRBJ1-2 and V is TRBV27, with 8 bases that match TRBD1. V lost 7 bases and J lost 4; bases outside the gene matches: 5. Germline CDR1 MNHEY, CDR2 SMNVEV (reference sequence). This CDR3 has 13 residues. The CDR3, as DNA: TGTGCCAGCAAAAGAACAGGGGGCTATGGCTACACCTTC. This translates into CASKRTGGYGYTF.

V is TRBV7-3 and J is TRBJ1-1; weak D call: TRBD1 (6 bases). Germline V lookup: CDR1 SGHTA, CDR2 FQGTGA. Trimming removed 4 bases from V and 2 bases from J, with 8 bases in between. CDR3 length equals 13 residues. CDR3 in amino acids: CASSWTANTEAFF. The CDR3 coding sequence is TGTGCCAGCAGCTGGACAGCTAACACTGAAGCTTTCTTT.

The chain recombines TRBV4-3 with TRBJ2-1; D is uncertain. CDR1 is LGHNA and CDR2 is YSLEER in the germline V gene. The V gene lost 1 base and the J gene lost 0 bases, with 16 bases spanning the gap. CDR3 length: 18 amino acids. The CDR3 loop reads CASSQGPPDHYSYNEQFF. The DNA for the CDR3 is TGCGCCAGCAGCCAAGGCCCACCCGACCACTACTCCTACAATGAGCAGTTCTTC.

The chain couples TRBV11-2 to TRBJ2-7, with TRBD1 matching 7 bases. V lost 4 bases and J lost 2; bases outside the gene matches: 5. The CDR3 is 14 residues long. Per germline, CDR1 SGHAT and CDR2 FQNNGV. Here the CDR3 reads CASSWTGETYEQYF. CDR3 nucleotides: TGTGCCAGCAGCTGGACAGGCGAAACCTACGAGCAGTACTTC.

This chain uses TRBV28 with TRBJ2-3; 13 bases are a match to TRBD2. J was trimmed by 5 bases and V by 6 bases; bases with no gene match: 5. This CDR3 comprises 15 residues. The germline gives CDR1 MDHEN, CDR2 SYDVKM. In DNA form, the CDR3 reads TGTGCCAGCAGCCGGACTAGCGGGAGTAGAGATACGCAGTATTTT. It specifies CASSRTSGSRDTQYF.

The chain recombines TRBV5-4 with TRBJ2-2, with 7 bases matching TRBD1. The trim removed 5 bases at V and 4 bases at J, leaving 5 bases unmatched. This CDR3 is 14 amino acids long. Per germline, CDR1 SGHNT and CDR2 YYREEE (reference sequence). DNA of the CDR3: TGTGCCAGCAGTGCCAGGGGGACCACCGGGGAGCTGTTTTTT. Residues: CASSARGTTGELFF.

The chain employs TRBV9 and TRBJ1-1; D is unresolved. The V end lost 2 bases, the J end lost 1 base, and 9 bases lay between the germline ends. The CDR3 totals 14 residues. Germline V gene sequence: CDR1 SGDLS, CDR2 YYNGEE. The CDR3 loop is CASSVGGSNTEAFF. The CDR3 coding sequence is TGTGCCAGCAGCGTTGGAGGGTCGAACACTGAAGCTTTCTTT.

The J gene is TRBJ1-5, the V gene TRBV19; D unresolved. This CDR3 is 13 amino acids long. The germline CDR1 and CDR2 sequences are LNHDA and SQIVND (reference sequence). Trimming left V 1 base short and J 3 bases short, with 4 bases between. CDR3 loop: CASSIAFNQPQHF. For the CDR3, the DNA is TGTGCCAGTAGTATAGCGTTCAATCAGCCCCAGCATTTT.

DNA of the CDR3: TGTGCCATCAGTGAGTCCGCCTCCCGGGGTCGAAGCTTCCACGAGCAGTACTTC. It encodes CAISESASRGRSFHEQYF. This sequence joins TRBV10-3 and TRBJ2-7; the D gene is possibly TRBD2 (5 bases). Trimming took off 0 bases at V and 5 bases at J, with 23 bases between the two ends. CDR3 length equals 18 residues. The germline CDR1 and CDR2 sequences are ENHRY and SYGVKD.

The chain is built from TRBV5-1 and TRBJ1-1; D unclear. This CDR3 is built from 16 residues. In germline, CDR1 is SGHRS, CDR2 YFSETQ. The V end lost 1 base, the J end lost 1 base, and 14 bases lay between the germline ends. The CDR3 reads CASSLTAGRGNTEAFF. CDR3 nucleotides: TGCGCCAGCAGCTTGACGGCAGGTCGTGGGAACACTGAAGCTTTCTTT.

The table lists this clone with a count of one. The V call is TRBV4-2, the J call TRBJ2-1; unclear D gene. The CDR3 has 17 residues. Germline-derived CDR1 and CDR2 are LGHNA and YNFKEQ. V was shortened by 0 bases and J by 4 bases, with 16 bases between the two germline ends. Here the CDR3 DNA reads TGTGCCAGCAGCCAAGAGGGCTATCCTGCGATATACAATGAGCAGTTCTTC. This codes for CASSQEGYPAIYNEQFF.

This clone came up once. The gene calls are TRBV4-1 and TRBJ2-5; 9 positions match TRBD1. Trimming at V came to 3 bases and at J to 4 bases, leaving 9 bases not matched to a gene. Germline V gives CDR1 MGHRA, CDR2 YSYEKL. The CDR3 sequence is 16 residues long. CDR3 sequence reads: CASSQGGTGRRETQYF. The CDR3 DNA sequence: TGCGCCAGCAGCCAGGGGGGGACAGGGCGAAGAGAGACCCAGTACTTC.

This clone was seen only once. This chain links TRBV10-3 with TRBJ2-7; a possible D gene is TRBD1 (5 bases). The CDR3 has 11 residues. V lost 11 bases, J lost 4 bases, and 12 bases lay in between. CDR1 is ENHRY, CDR2 SYGVKD, per germline. CDR3 region: CALGPGYEQYF. As DNA, the CDR3 is TGTGCCCTTGGGCCAGGGTACGAGCAGTACTTC.

The V and J genes are TRBV5-1 and TRBJ2-2, with D possibly TRBD1 on 5 matching bases. V lost 0 bases and J lost 2, with 11 bases in between. The CDR3 contains 16 residues. From germline, CDR1 is SGHRS and CDR2 YFSETQ. In nucleotides, the CDR3 is TGCGCCAGCAGCTTGGCAGTTCAGGGAAACACCGGGGAGCTGTTTTTT. It translates to CASSLAVQGNTGELFF.

This chain uses TRBV7-3 with TRBJ1-3; 8 nucleotides line up with TRBD1. V lost 4 bases and J lost 0; bases outside the gene matches: 5. Germline loops: CDR1 SGHTA, CDR2 FQGTGA. The CDR3 contains 16 residues. In nucleotides, the CDR3 is TGTGCCAGCAGCTCCGGGACAGGAGACTCTGGAAACACCATATATTTT. Translating gives CASSSGTGDSGNTIYF.

The CDR3 DNA is TGTGCCAGCAGCGAGCTAGCGGGTAATGAGCAGTTCTTC. It codes for CASSELAGNEQFF. The genes are TRBV9 and TRBJ2-1; TRBD2 matches 8 bases. The J segment lost 7 bases and the V segment lost 3 bases, leaving 3 bases of the junction unmatched. Germline V gene sequence: CDR1 SGDLS, CDR2 YYNGEE. This CDR3 comprises 13 residues.

This chain uses TRBV6-5 with TRBJ1-1, with a tentative D call TRBD1 (5 bases). Trimming shortened V by 3 bases and J by 5 bases, and 10 bases separated the two germline ends. This CDR3 spans 13 amino acids. CDR1 is MNHEY and CDR2 is SVGAGI in the germline V gene. CDR3 sequence reads: CASSYSGGTEAFF. CDR3 nucleotide sequence: TGTGCCAGCAGTTATTCCGGGGGGACTGAAGCTTTCTTT.

About this clone itself: The same CDR3 also results from other DNA sequences found in this sample. The chain links TRBV5-4 to TRBJ1-3; D is perhaps TRBD1 (6 bases). This CDR3 has 15 residues. Looked up from germline, CDR1 is SGHNT and CDR2 is YYREEE (reference sequence). V gave up 4 bases and J gave up 4 bases, with 15 bases separating them. For the CDR3, the DNA is TGTGCCAGCAGCCTGGGGGGGGGCTCAGGAAACACCATATATTTT. This encodes CASSLGGGSGNTIYF.

V usage is TRBV5-1 and J usage is TRBJ2-1; 10 nucleotides align to TRBD1. CDR1 and CDR2 from the germline V gene are SGHRS and YFSETQ. This CDR3 has 17 amino acids. V lost 0 bases and J lost 2; bases outside the gene matches: 5. CDR3: CASSLAGTGVTYNEQFF. CDR3 in DNA: TGCGCCAGCAGCTTGGCCGGGACAGGGGTAACCTACAATGAGCAGTTCTTC.

V is TRBV4-1 and J is TRBJ2-2, with 7 bases matching TRBD1. The CDR3 length is 16 residues. Germline V gene data show CDR1 as MGHRA and CDR2 as YSYEKL. The J segment lost 0 bases and the V segment lost 4 bases, leaving 5 bases of the junction unmatched. In DNA form, the CDR3 reads TGCGCCAGCAGCCCAGAAGACAGGGCGAACACCGGGGAGCTGTTTTTT. This translates into CASSPEDRANTGELFF.

CDR3: CASSQSERTASTDTQYF. In DNA form, the CDR3 reads TGTGCCAGCAGCCAATCCGAGCGTACGGCTAGCACAGATACGCAGTATTTT. This chain links TRBV4-2 with TRBJ2-3; no reliable D call. The CDR3 is 17 residues long. CDR1 and CDR2 from the germline V gene are LGHNA and YNFKEQ. The germline V and J ends were trimmed by 2 bases and 0 bases, with 15 bases remaining between them.

The CDR3 DNA reads TGTGCCAGCAGCCAATTAGGGGGAATCCGCCGCCGGAGCTCCTACAATGAGCAGTTCTTC. Its protein is CASSQLGGIRRRSSYNEQFF. The J gene is TRBJ2-1, the V gene TRBV14, with D perhaps TRBD1 (6 bases). The germline gives CDR1 SGHDN, CDR2 FVKESK. The CDR3 extends over 20 amino acids. Trimming shortened V by 2 bases and J by 0 bases, and 23 bases separated the two germline ends.

CDR3 residues: CASSSHLDRGIIVNSPLHF. The DNA for the CDR3 is TGTGCCAGCAGCTCCCACCTGGACAGGGGAATAATTGTTAATTCACCCCTCCACTTT. The V and J genes are TRBV7-9 and TRBJ1-6, with 9 bases fitting TRBD1. There are 19 residues in the CDR3. Germline V lookup: CDR1 SEHNR, CDR2 FQNEAQ (reference sequence). Trimming took 4 bases from V and 6 from J; bases not matched to a gene: 16. The variable domain in full, completed from reference TRBV7-9 and TRBJ1-6, reads DTGVSQNPRHKITKRGQNVTFRCDPISEHNRLYWYRQTLGQGPEFLTYFQNEAQLEKSRLLSDRFSAERPKGSFSTLEIQRTEQGDSAMYLCASSSHLDRGIIVNSPLHFGNGTRLTVT.

The chain couples TRBV9 to TRBJ2-1; 8 bases fit TRBD2. The CDR3 runs to 15 residues. V was pared by 2 bases and J by 2 bases, with 3 bases of the junction left unmatched. The germline V gene has CDR1 SGDLS and CDR2 YYNGEE. As DNA, the CDR3 is TGTGCCAGCAGCGTCGGGGGGGAGACCTACAATGAGCAGTTCTTC. Protein sequence: CASSVGGETYNEQFF.

The genes are TRBV13 and TRBJ2-1; D uncertain. The CDR3 consists of 15 residues. Trimming cost V 5 bases and J 0 bases, with 11 bases left between them. The germline V gene encodes CDR1 PRHDT and CDR2 FYEKMQ (reference sequence). DNA of the CDR3: TGTGCCAGCAGCCCCTCCCTGTCCTCCTACAATGAGCAGTTCTTC. Translating gives CASSPSLSSYNEQFF.

The rearrangement links TRBV27 to TRBJ1-1; weak D call: TRBD1 (6 bases). V dropped 6 bases and J dropped 1 base, with 9 bases sitting between them. There are 13 residues in the CDR3. The germline V gene has CDR1 MNHEY and CDR2 SMNVEV (reference sequence). This CDR3 is CASRKQGNTEAFF. The CDR3 nucleotides read TGTGCCAGCAGGAAACAGGGGAACACTGAAGCTTTCTTT.

The rearrangement uses TRBV5-6 and TRBJ1-5, with 9 nucleotides matching TRBD1. The CDR3 extends over 16 amino acids. Germline values: CDR1 SGHDT, CDR2 YYEEEE. The V segment lost 1 base and the J segment 5 bases; nucleotides outside the gene matches: 7. DNA of the CDR3: TGTGCCAGCAGCTTGTTCAGGGACAGGGCTGATCAGCCCCAGCATTTT. Its protein is CASSLFRDRADQPQHF.

The chain has TRBV13 and TRBJ1-2, with 9 bases lining up with TRBD1. The CDR3 consists of 20 residues. The germline gives CDR1 PRHDT, CDR2 FYEKMQ (reference sequence). Losses at the gene ends were 2 bases for V and 0 bases for J; bases not matched to a gene: 16. The DNA of the CDR3 is TGTGCCAGCAGCTTATTTGATTTGACGGGACAGGGCCGGGCTAACTATGGCTACACCTTC. Amino acid sequence: CASSLFDLTGQGRANYGYTF.

The chain employs TRBV19 and TRBJ1-5, with D hard to call. The CDR3 is 18 amino acids. V dropped 1 base and J dropped 0 bases, with 16 bases sitting between them. CDR1 is LNHDA, CDR2 SQIVND, per germline (reference sequence). CDR3 protein: CASSIGNRSPFSNQPQHF. The CDR3 nucleotides read TGTGCCAGTAGTATAGGTAACAGATCCCCTTTTAGCAATCAGCCCCAGCATTTT.

V and J are TRBV28 and TRBJ1-5; no clear D. The CDR3 contains 15 residues. Looked up from germline, CDR1 is MDHEN and CDR2 is SYDVKM. V shed 3 bases and J shed 5 bases, with 14 bases lying between them. This CDR3 is CASSLYSGGDQPQHF. The CDR3 DNA reads as TGTGCCAGCAGTTTGTATTCCGGCGGAGATCAGCCCCAGCATTTT.

The chain is built from TRBV27 and TRBJ1-4; the match to TRBD1 covers 10 bases. Germline-derived CDR1 and CDR2 are MNHEY and SMNVEV (reference sequence). V was pared by 6 bases and J by 8 bases, with 9 bases of the junction left unmatched. This CDR3 comprises 15 residues. CDR3: CASSPKDRGVEKLFF. CDR3 bases: TGTGCCAGCAGCCCAAAGGACAGGGGGGTCGAAAAACTGTTTTTT.